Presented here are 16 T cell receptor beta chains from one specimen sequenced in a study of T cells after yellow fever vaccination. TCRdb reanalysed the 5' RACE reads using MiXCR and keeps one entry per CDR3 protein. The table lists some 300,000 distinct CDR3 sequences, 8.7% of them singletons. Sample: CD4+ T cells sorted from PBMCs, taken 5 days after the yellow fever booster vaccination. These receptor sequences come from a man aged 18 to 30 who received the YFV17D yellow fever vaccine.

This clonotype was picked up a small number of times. CDR3 sequence reads: CASSLDWTGGTYGYTF. DNA for the CDR3: TGTGCCAGCAGCTTAGACTGGACAGGGGGCACCTATGGCTACACCTTC. The genes are TRBV11-2 and TRBJ1-2; 11 bases map to TRBD1. CDR1 is SGHAT, CDR2 FQNNGV, per germline. V was pared by 0 bases and J by 4 bases, with 4 bases of the junction left unmatched. The CDR3 has 16 residues.

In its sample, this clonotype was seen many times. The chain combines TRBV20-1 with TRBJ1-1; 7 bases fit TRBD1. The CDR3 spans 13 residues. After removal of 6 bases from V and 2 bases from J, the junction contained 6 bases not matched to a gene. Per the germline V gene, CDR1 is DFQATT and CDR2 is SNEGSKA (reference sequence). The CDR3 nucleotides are TGCAGTGCCACAGGAGGGGGCAACACTGAAGCTTTCTTT. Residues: CSATGGGNTEAFF.

CDR3: CASSRGRTDNEQFF. The CDR3 DNA sequence: TGTGCCAGCAGCCGCGGTAGGACAGACAATGAGCAGTTCTTC. This chain links TRBV7-3 with TRBJ2-1; a possible D gene is TRBD1 (6 bases). This CDR3 region has 14 residues. CDR1 SGHTA and CDR2 FQGTGA come from the germline V gene. V gave up 5 bases and J gave up 5 bases, with 13 bases separating them.

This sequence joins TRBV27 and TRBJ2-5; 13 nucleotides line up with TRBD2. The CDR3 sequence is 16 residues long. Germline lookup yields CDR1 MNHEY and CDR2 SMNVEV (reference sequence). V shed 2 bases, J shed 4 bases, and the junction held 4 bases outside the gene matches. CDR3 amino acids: CASSLKGLAGRETQYF. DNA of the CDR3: TGTGCCAGCAGTTTAAAGGGACTAGCGGGGCGAGAGACCCAGTACTTC.

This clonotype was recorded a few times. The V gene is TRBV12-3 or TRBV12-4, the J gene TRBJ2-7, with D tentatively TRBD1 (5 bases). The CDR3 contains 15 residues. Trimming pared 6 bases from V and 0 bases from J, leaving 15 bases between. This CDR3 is CASSATATISYEQYF. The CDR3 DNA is TGTGCCAGCAGCGCGACAGCTACTATCTCCTACGAGCAGTACTTC.

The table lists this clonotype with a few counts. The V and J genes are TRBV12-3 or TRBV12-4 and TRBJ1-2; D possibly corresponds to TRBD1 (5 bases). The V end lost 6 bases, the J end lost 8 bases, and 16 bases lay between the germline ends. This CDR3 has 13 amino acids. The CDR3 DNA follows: TGTGCCAGCAGACCGGCGGGGGGAGGAGGCTACACCTTC. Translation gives CASRPAGGGGYTF.

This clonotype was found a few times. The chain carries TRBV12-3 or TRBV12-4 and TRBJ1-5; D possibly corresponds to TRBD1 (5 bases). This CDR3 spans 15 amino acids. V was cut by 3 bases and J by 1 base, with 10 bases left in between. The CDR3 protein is CASSLGVRSNQPQHF. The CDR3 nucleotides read TGTGCCAGCAGTTTGGGGGTCCGGAGCAATCAGCCCCAGCATTTT.

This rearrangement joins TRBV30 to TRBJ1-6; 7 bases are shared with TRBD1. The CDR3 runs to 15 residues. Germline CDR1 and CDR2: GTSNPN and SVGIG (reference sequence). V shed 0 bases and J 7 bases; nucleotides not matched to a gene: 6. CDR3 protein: CAWSVGGTVNSPLHF. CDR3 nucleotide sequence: TGTGCCTGGAGTGTAGGCGGGACAGTGAATTCACCCCTCCACTTT.

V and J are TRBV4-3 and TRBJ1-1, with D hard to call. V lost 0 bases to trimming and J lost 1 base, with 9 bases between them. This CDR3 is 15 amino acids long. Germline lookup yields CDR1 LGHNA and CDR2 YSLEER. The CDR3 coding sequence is TGCGCCAGCAGCCAAGACTTGGGCTGGAACACTGAAGCTTTCTTT. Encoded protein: CASSQDLGWNTEAFF.

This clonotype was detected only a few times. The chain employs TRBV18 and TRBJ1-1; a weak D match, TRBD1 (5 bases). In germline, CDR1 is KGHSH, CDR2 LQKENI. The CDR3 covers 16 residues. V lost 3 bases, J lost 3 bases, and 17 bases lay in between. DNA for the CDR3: TGTGCCAGCTCACCCCGCGCGGGATCACAGGACACTGAAGCTTTCTTT. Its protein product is CASSPRAGSQDTEAFF.

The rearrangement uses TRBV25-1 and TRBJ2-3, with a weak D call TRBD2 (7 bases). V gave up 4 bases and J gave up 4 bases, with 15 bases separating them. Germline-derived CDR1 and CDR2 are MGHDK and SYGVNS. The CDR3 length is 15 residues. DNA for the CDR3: TGTGCCAGCAGTGTTGGGGGGGGGCTTGCAGATACGCAGTATTTT. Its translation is CASSVGGGLADTQYF. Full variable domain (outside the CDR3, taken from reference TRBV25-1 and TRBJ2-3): EADIYQTPRYLVIGTGKKITLECSQTMGHDKMYWYQQDPGMELHLIHYSYGVNSTEKGDLSSESTVSRIRTEHFPLTLESARPSHTSQYLCASSVGGGLADTQYFGPGTRLTVL.

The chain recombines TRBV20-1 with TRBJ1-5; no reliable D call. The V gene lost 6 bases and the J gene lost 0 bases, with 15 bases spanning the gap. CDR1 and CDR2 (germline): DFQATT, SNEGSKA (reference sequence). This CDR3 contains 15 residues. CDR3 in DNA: TGCAGTGCGAGGCGGACGGCGAGTAGCAATCAGCCCCAGCATTTT. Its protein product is CSARRTASSNQPQHF.

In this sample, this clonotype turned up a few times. CDR3 sequence: CASSAKPAFF. The CDR3 DNA reads as TGTGCCAGCAGTGCCAAGCCAGCTTTCTTT. This sequence joins TRBV6-6 and TRBJ1-1; D gene unclear. Germline V gene sequence: CDR1 MNHNY, CDR2 SVGAGI (reference sequence). The CDR3 loop spans 10 amino acids. Trimming pared 5 bases from V and 10 bases from J, leaving 8 bases between.

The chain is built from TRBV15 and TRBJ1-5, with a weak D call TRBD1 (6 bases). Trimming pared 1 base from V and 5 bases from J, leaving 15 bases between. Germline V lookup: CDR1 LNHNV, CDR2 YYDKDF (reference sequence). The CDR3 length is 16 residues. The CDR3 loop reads CATSRAFGRGDQPQHF. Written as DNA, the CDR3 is TGTGCCACCAGCAGAGCCTTTGGCAGGGGCGATCAGCCCCAGCATTTT.

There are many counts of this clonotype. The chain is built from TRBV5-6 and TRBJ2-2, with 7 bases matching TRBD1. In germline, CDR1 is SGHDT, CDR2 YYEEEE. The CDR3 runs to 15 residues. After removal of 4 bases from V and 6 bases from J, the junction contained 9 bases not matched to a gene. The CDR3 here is CASSTDRREAGELFF. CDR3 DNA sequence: TGTGCCAGCAGCACGGACAGGCGAGAGGCCGGGGAGCTGTTTTTT.

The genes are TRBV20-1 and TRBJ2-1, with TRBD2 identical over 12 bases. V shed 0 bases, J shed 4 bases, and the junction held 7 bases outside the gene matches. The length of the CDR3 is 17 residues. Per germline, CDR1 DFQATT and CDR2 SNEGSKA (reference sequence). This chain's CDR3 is CSARDRLAGGIYNEQFF. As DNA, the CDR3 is TGCAGTGCTAGAGATCGCCTAGCGGGGGGGATTTACAATGAGCAGTTCTTC.